Each of the 5 T cell receptor beta chains below was sequenced from the same sample in a study of graft-versus-host responses after intestinal transplantation. Their recognized antigens are unknown. Only in-frame clones appear in the TCRdb table, and some are missing; sequencing was by immunoSEQ multiplex PCR. Found here are 89,000 or so clones, 80% to 85% of them singletons; the top ten hold 0.65% to 0.95%. This specimen consisted of unstimulated CD4+ T cells sorted from spleen or lymph node cells, obtained before intestinal transplant. Every receptor here comes from a human donor who received an intestinal transplant.

The chain recombines TRBV28 with TRBJ2-7; no firm D call. This CDR3 comprises 16 residues. Trimming pared 4 bases from V and 2 bases from J, leaving 18 bases between. Germline values: CDR1 MDHEN, CDR2 SYDVKM. The CDR3 here is CASSSIYPHSTYEQYF. CDR3 DNA: TGTGCCAGCAGTTCTATATACCCCCACAGCACCTACGAGCAGTACTTC. Based on the CDR3 plus reference TRBV28 and TRBJ2-7, the full variable domain is DVKVTQSSRYLVKRTGEKVFLECVQDMDHENMFWYRQDPGLGLRLIYFSYDVKMKEKGDIPEGYSVSREKKERFSLILESASTNQTSMYLCASSSIYPHSTYEQYFGPGTRLTVT.

V and J are TRBV7-5 and TRBJ1-5; TRBD1, as called in the table, went unchecked against the DNA. TRBV7-5 is assigned pseudogene status. The CDR3 is 14 amino acids. CDR3 in DNA: TGTGCCAGAAGGCCGTCAGGGGTCGGGCAGCCCCAGCATTTT. Translated, it gives CARRPSGVGQPQHF.

This chain's CDR3 is CASSFRTGDTEAFF. The DNA of the CDR3 is TGCGCCAGCAGCTTCCGGACAGGGGATACTGAAGCTTTCTTT. This rearrangement joins TRBV5-1 to TRBJ1-1; 9 bases are a match to TRBD1. With V trimmed by 2 bases and J by 5 bases, 4 bases remained unmatched. This CDR3 region has 14 residues. The germline CDR1 and CDR2 sequences are SGHRS and YFSETQ.

The chain couples TRBV5-1 to TRBJ2-1; D not certain. Germline CDR1 and CDR2: SGHRS and YFSETQ. V was cut by 7 bases and J by 10 bases, with 18 bases left in between. The CDR3 runs to 13 residues. CDR3 loop: CASRRVRFEEQFF. The DNA for the CDR3 is TGCGCCAGCCGCCGAGTCCGATTCGAAGAGCAGTTCTTC.

V gene TRBV5-6 combines with J gene TRBJ1-2; unclear D gene. The CDR3 is 14 amino acids. V was trimmed by 4 bases and J by 5 bases, leaving 15 bases between them. Germline CDR1 and CDR2: SGHDT and YYEEEE. Here the CDR3 reads CASSPYLREYGYTF. The CDR3 region has the DNA TGTGCCAGCAGCCCATACCTACGGGAATATGGCTACACCTTC. The full variable domain, completed using reference TRBV5-6 and TRBJ1-2, is DAGVTQSPTHLIKTRGQQVTLRCSPKSGHDTVSWYQQALGQGPQFIFQYYEEEERQRGNFPDRFSGHQFPNYSSELNVNALLLGDSALYLCASSPYLREYGYTFGSGTRLTVV.